A single sample is the source of the 14 T cell receptor beta chains below, sequenced in a study of cytomegalovirus exposure and HLA in healthy donors (dated by TCRdb to about 2017). Library preparation employed the immunoSEQ multiplex PCR assay. A mixture of 60 forward primers for TCR Vbeta segments and 13 reverse primers for TCR Jbeta segments was used in the multiplex PCR. TCRdb carries this immuneACCESS record with in-frame sequences only. Its versions omit some clonotypes, under half of them owing to an unresolved V gene in the studies checked, with the rest unexplained. A total of approximately 150,000 clones appear in this sample, over 60% of them only once. The ten largest clones add up to approximately 3% of the sample. The sequenced sample consisted of PBMCs. The receptors were sampled from a woman in her 30s in good health and CMV-seronegative.

The chain carries TRBV27 and TRBJ2-7; 7 bases are shared with TRBD2. Germline V gene lookup returns CDR1 MNHEY and CDR2 SMNVEV (reference sequence). V shed 2 bases and J 1 base; nucleotides not matched to a gene: 5. The CDR3 runs to 15 residues. Here the CDR3 reads CASSLVGEGSYEQYF. The CDR3, as DNA: TGTGCCAGCAGTTTAGTGGGGGAGGGATCCTACGAGCAGTACTTC.

The chain employs TRBV27 and TRBJ2-1; 12 positions match TRBD2. After removal of 5 bases from V and 8 bases from J, the junction contained 13 bases not matched to a gene. Per germline, CDR1 MNHEY and CDR2 SMNVEV (reference sequence). The CDR3 loop spans 17 amino acids. The CDR3 here is CASSEYPTSGSTYEQFF. The CDR3 DNA sequence: TGTGCCAGCAGTGAATACCCGACTAGCGGGAGTACGTATGAGCAGTTCTTC.

This chain joins TRBV4-1 and TRBJ2-5, with D tentatively TRBD1 (7 bases). The DNA end is more similar to TRBJ2-7, so the J call may be wrong. From germline, CDR1 is MGHRA and CDR2 YSYEKL. The CDR3 covers 11 residues. The CDR3 is CATRQGGEQYF. CDR3 nucleotide sequence: TGCGCCACCCGACAGGGAGGCGAGCAGTACTTC.

This clone was counted once. CDR3 nucleotide sequence: TGTGCCAGCAGTTCGGTGACTAGCGGGAGTCTAAATGAGCAGTTCTTC. This codes for CASSSVTSGSLNEQFF. V is TRBV28 and J is TRBJ2-1, with 12 positions matching TRBD2. V shed 4 bases and J 7 bases; nucleotides not matched to a gene: 8. The CDR3 has 16 residues. The germline CDR1 and CDR2 sequences are MDHEN and SYDVKM.

The DNA of the CDR3 is TGTGCCAGCAGCACCGCCAGGGATCTATTCAATGAGCAGTTCTTC. This encodes CASSTARDLFNEQFF. The chain joins TRBV5-4 to TRBJ2-1; maybe TRBD1 (5 bases). The CDR3 loop spans 15 amino acids. Germline CDR1 reads SGHNT; CDR2 reads YYREEE (reference sequence). The V and J ends lost 4 bases and 6 bases respectively, with 17 bases between them.

This rearrangement joins TRBV28 to TRBJ2-1; D perhaps matches TRBD2 (5 bases). Germline values: CDR1 MDHEN, CDR2 SYDVKM. The CDR3 consists of 16 residues. Trimming pared 3 bases from V and 7 bases from J, leaving 19 bases between. The CDR3 nucleotides read TGTGCCAGCAGTTTCCAATTCGGGGTTAGCGTGAATGAGCAGTTCTTC. It codes for CASSFQFGVSVNEQFF.

J is TRBJ2-2 and V is TRBV5-1; TRBD1 agrees at 8 bases. The germline CDR1 and CDR2 sequences are SGHRS and YFSETQ. With 2 bases clipped from V and 1 base from J, the junction kept 4 bases outside the gene matches. This CDR3 has 16 residues. The CDR3 DNA reads as TGCGCCAGCAGCTTCCCGGGACAGGTGAACACCGGGGAGCTGTTTTTT. Its protein product is CASSFPGQVNTGELFF.

This clone showed up just a few times. This chain links TRBV27 with TRBJ1-6, with 9 bases lining up with TRBD1. The germline V gene has CDR1 MNHEY and CDR2 SMNVEV (reference sequence). The V gene end was trimmed by 9 bases and the J gene end by 6 bases; junction bases not matched to a gene: 3. This CDR3 region has 13 residues. This CDR3 reads CASSTGGNSPLHF. CDR3 nucleotides: TGTGCCAGTTCGACAGGGGGTAATTCACCCCTCCACTTT.

The gene calls are TRBV14 and TRBJ2-5; D call uncertain. The CDR3 extends over 17 amino acids. Trimming took off 0 bases at V and 4 bases at J, with 18 bases between the two ends. Germline CDR1 and CDR2: SGHDN and FVKESK. The CDR3 is CASSQDQVLIRRETQYF. For the CDR3, the DNA is TGTGCCAGCAGCCAAGATCAGGTTTTGATTCGTAGAGAGACCCAGTACTTC.

The CDR3 nucleotides read TGTGCCAGCAGCCCAACCGGGACAGGGTGGAACGAGCAGTACTTC. Protein sequence: CASSPTGTGWNEQYF. The genes are TRBV16 and TRBJ2-7; TRBD1 aligns across 9 bases. Trimming removed 4 bases from V and 5 bases from J; junction bases left unmatched: 9. The CDR3 length is 15 residues. Germline CDR1 and CDR2: KGHSY and FQNENV.

A few counts support this clone. The chain links TRBV5-6 to TRBJ2-7; perhaps TRBD2 as D (6 bases). Trimming shortened V by 4 bases and J by 6 bases, and 20 bases separated the two germline ends. The germline V gene has CDR1 SGHDT and CDR2 YYEEEE. This CDR3 contains 15 residues. The CDR3 loop reads CASSPPGRGIFEQYF. The CDR3 nucleotides are TGTGCCAGCAGCCCGCCGGGACGGGGGATCTTCGAGCAGTACTTC. Variable domain in full (rest from reference TRBV5-6 and TRBJ2-7): DAGVTQSPTHLIKTRGQQVTLRCSPKSGHDTVSWYQQALGQGPQFIFQYYEEEERQRGNFPDRFSGHQFPNYSSELNVNALLLGDSALYLCASSPPGRGIFEQYFGPGTRLTVT.

This rearrangement joins TRBV4-1 to TRBJ1-1, with D uncertain. The CDR3 is made up of 15 amino acids. Per the germline V gene, CDR1 is MGHRA and CDR2 is YSYEKL. V gave up 0 bases and J gave up 2 bases, with 10 bases separating them. CDR3 in amino acids: CASSQDLGRNTEAFF. The CDR3 bases are TGCGCCAGCAGCCAAGATCTAGGGAGAAACACTGAAGCTTTCTTT.

The rearrangement links TRBV5-4 to TRBJ2-7; 8 nucleotides align to TRBD1. Germline loops: CDR1 SGHNT, CDR2 YYREEE (reference sequence). CDR3 length: 14 amino acids. The ends lost 4 bases at V and 4 bases at J; junction bases unmatched: 7. In nucleotides, the CDR3 is TGTGCCAGCAGCGAACGGACAGGGAATTACGAGCAGTACTTC. Protein product: CASSERTGNYEQYF.

On this clone: In the same sample, other DNA sequences code for this CDR3. This chain uses TRBV18 with TRBJ2-5, with 7 positions matching TRBD1. The CDR3 runs 13 residues. The trim removed 2 bases at V and 3 bases at J, leaving 0 bases unmatched. Per the germline V gene, CDR1 is KGHSH and CDR2 is LQKENI. CDR3 in DNA: TGTGCCAGCTCACCAGACAGGGAAGAGACCCAGTACTTC. Translating gives CASSPDREETQYF. Full variable domain (remainder filled in from reference TRBV18 and TRBJ2-5): NAGVMQNPRHLVRRRGQEARLRCSPMKGHSHVYWYRQLPEEGLKFMVYLQKENIIDESGMPKERFSAEFPKEGPSILRIQQVVRGDSAAYFCASSPDREETQYFGPGTRLLVL.